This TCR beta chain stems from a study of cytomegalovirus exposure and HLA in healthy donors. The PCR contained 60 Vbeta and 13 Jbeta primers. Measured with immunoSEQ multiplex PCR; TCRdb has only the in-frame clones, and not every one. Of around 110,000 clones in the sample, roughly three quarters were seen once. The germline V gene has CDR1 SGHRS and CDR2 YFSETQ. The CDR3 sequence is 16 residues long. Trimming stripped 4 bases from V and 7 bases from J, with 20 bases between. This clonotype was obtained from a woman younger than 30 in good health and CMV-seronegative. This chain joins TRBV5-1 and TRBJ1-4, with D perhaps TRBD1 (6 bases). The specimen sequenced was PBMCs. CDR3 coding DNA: TGCGCCAGCAGCCGCCAGAGTGAGGTGGGGGCTGAAAAACTGTTTTTT. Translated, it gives CASSRQSEVGAEKLFF.